This record looks at one T cell receptor (beta chain) sequence and its context. The antigen is not known. These data are taken from a study of graft-versus-host responses after intestinal transplantation. Turning to the study itself: Those transplanted obtained multivisceral, liver-intestinal, or isolated intestinal grafts. All recipients were given anti-thymocyte globulin induction, and tacrolimus and steroids were then administered for about three years.

Germline V gene lookup returns CDR1 LNHDA and CDR2 SQIVND (reference sequence). CDR3 length: 14 amino acids. Trimming left V 3 bases short and J 0 bases short, with 8 bases between. Assay: immunoSEQ multiplex PCR; the TCRdb copy retains only in-frame clones and omits some. The profile shows more than 100,000 clones, over 80% of them singletons. The receptor's source is a human donor who received an intestinal transplant. The chain joins TRBV19 to TRBJ1-1; TRBD1 might be the D (5 bases). The sequencing here drew on unstimulated CD4+ T cells sorted from spleen or lymph node cells, taken before intestinal transplant. CDR3 loop: CASSIRGVNTEAFF. In DNA, the CDR3 is TGTGCCAGTAGTATCCGGGGGGTGAACACTGAAGCTTTCTTT.